One sample yielded the 2 T cell receptor beta chains listed below, sequenced in a study of T-cell reconstitution after alpha-beta-depleted transplantation in children. For TCRbeta, the library was prepared with unique molecular identifiers. TCRdb fed the PCR reads into MiXCR, producing one record per CDR3 protein. This table has 610,000 or so distinct CDR3 sequences, about a quarter appearing once. This material consisted of PBMCs, taken before TCRalphabeta/CD19-depleted stem cell transplant. The receptors were sampled from a boy under two years old with Wiskott-Aldrich syndrome, due to receive a stem cell transplant.

V gene TRBV5-1 combines with J gene TRBJ2-7, with TRBD1 matching 11 bases. The V gene's germline CDR1 is SGHRS and CDR2 YFSETQ. V shed 2 bases and J 0 bases; nucleotides not matched to a gene: 4. This CDR3 spans 16 amino acids. This chain's CDR3 is CASSLRTGGFSYEQYF. Written as DNA, the CDR3 is TGCGCCAGCAGCTTACGGACAGGGGGCTTCTCCTACGAGCAGTACTTC.

The chain is built from TRBV3-1 and TRBJ2-7; TRBD2 matches 11 bases. Trimming removed 1 base from V and 5 bases from J; junction bases left unmatched: 10. The CDR3 is made up of 17 amino acids. Germline V CDR1 and CDR2: LGHDT, YNNKEL (reference sequence). For the CDR3, the DNA is TGTGCCAGCAGCCAAGTGGGACTAGCGGAGACCAACGACGAGCAGTACTTC. Translated: CASSQVGLAETNDEQYF.